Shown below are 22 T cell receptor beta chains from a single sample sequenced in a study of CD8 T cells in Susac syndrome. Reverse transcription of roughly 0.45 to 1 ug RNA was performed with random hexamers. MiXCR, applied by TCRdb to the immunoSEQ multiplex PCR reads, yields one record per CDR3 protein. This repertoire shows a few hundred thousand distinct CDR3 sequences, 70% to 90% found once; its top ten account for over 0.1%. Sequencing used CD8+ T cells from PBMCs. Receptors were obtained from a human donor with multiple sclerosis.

CDR3 sequence (DNA): TGCAGTGCTAGACAATTCGGGGAGGAGACCCAGTACTTC. It yields the protein CSARQFGEETQYF. The chain has TRBV20-1 and TRBJ2-5; TRBD2 is a possible D gene (5 bases). CDR1 and CDR2 (germline): DFQATT, SNEGSKA (reference sequence). V was shortened by 2 bases and J by 5 bases, with 12 bases between the two germline ends. The length of the CDR3 is 13 residues.

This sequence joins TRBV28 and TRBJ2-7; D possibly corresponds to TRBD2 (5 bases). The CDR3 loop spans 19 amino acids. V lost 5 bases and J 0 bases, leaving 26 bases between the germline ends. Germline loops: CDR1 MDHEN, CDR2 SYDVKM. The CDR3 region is CASSPPPGREGLSSYEQYF. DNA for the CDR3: TGTGCCAGCAGTCCGCCGCCGGGGAGAGAAGGGCTAAGCTCCTACGAGCAGTACTTC.

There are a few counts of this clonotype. The CDR3 DNA reads as TGTGCCAGCAGCTTAGTCGGCAGATCCTACGAGCAGTACTTC. It yields the protein CASSLVGRSYEQYF. The rearrangement uses TRBV7-9 and TRBJ2-7, with D uncertain. Germline V gene lookup returns CDR1 SEHNR and CDR2 FQNEAQ (reference sequence). The CDR3 contains 14 residues. V was shortened by 1 base and J by 1 base, with 8 bases between the two germline ends.

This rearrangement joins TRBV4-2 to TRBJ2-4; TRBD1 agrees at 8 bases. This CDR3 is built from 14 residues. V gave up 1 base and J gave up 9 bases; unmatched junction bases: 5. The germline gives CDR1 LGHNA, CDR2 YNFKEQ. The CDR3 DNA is TGTGCCAGCAGCCAAGGGACAGGGACAGGCATTCAGTACTTC. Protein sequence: CASSQGTGTGIQYF.

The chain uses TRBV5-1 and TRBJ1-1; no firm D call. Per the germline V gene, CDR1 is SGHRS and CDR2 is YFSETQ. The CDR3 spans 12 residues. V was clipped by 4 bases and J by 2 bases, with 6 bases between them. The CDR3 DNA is TGCGCCAGCAGCCCTGACAACACTGAAGCTTTCTTT. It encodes CASSPDNTEAFF.

This chain's CDR3 is CASSLVAGAREQFF. The CDR3 DNA follows: TGTGCCAGCAGCTTGGTTGCAGGGGCCCGGGAGCAGTTCTTC. The V gene is TRBV5-5, the J gene TRBJ2-1, with a possible D match to TRBD1 (6 bases). Germline loops: CDR1 SGHKS, CDR2 YYEKEE (reference sequence). The CDR3 consists of 14 residues. The V end lost 0 bases, the J end lost 10 bases, and 14 bases lay between the germline ends. Full variable domain (remainder filled in from reference TRBV5-5 and TRBJ2-1): DAGVTQSPTHLIKTRGQQVTLRCSPISGHKSVSWYQQVLGQGPQFIFQYYEKEERGRGNFPDRFSARQFPNYSSELNVNALLLGDSALYLCASSLVAGAREQFFGPGTRLTVL.

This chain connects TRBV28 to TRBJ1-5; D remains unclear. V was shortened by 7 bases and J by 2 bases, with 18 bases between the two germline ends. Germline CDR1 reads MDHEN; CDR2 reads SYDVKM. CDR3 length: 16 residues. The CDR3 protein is CASTPGLPKGNQPQHF. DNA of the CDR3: TGTGCCAGCACCCCTGGACTCCCCAAGGGCAATCAGCCCCAGCATTTT.

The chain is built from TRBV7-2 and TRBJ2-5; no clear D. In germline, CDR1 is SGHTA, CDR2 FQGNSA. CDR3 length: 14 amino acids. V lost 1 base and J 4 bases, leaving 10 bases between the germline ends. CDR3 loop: CASSLGDWVETQYF. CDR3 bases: TGTGCCAGCAGCTTAGGAGACTGGGTAGAGACCCAGTACTTC.

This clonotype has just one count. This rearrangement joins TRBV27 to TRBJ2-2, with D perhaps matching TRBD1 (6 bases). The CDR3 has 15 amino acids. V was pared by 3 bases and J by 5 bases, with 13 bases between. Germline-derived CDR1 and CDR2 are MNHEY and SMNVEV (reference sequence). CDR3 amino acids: CASSFSQGRTGELFF. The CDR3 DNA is TGTGCCAGCAGTTTCAGTCAGGGGCGGACCGGGGAGCTGTTTTTT.

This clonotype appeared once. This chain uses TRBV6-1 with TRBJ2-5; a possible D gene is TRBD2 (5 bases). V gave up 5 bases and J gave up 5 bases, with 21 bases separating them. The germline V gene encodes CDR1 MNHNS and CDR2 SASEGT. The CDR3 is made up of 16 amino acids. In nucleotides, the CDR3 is TGTGCCAGCAGTCCCAGAGGGTACCTTGGACGCGAGACCCAGTACTTC. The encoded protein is CASSPRGYLGRETQYF.

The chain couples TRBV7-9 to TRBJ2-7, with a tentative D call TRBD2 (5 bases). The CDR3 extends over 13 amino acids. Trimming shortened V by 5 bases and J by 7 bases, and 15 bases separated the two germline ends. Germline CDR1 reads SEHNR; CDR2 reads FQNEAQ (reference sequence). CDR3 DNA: TGTGCCAGCAGCCCTGCCAGCAGGAGGGAGCAGTACTTC. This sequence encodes CASSPASRREQYF.

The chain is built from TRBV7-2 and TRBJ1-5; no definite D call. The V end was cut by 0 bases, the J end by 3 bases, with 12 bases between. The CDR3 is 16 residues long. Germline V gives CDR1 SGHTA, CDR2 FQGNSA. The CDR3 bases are TGTGCCAGCAGCTTAGCGTCGTTGCAGTCCAATCAGCCCCAGCATTTT. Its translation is CASSLASLQSNQPQHF.

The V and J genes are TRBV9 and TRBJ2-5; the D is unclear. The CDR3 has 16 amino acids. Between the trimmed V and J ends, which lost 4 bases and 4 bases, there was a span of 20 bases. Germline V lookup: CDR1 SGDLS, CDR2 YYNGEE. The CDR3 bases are TGTGCCAGCAGCTCTCATAAGGCGGTTATGGGAGAGACCCAGTACTTC. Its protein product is CASSSHKAVMGETQYF.

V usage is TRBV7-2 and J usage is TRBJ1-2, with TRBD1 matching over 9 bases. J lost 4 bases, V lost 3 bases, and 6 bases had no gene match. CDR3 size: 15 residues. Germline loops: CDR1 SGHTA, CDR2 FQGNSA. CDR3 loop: CASSFRTGVPYGYTF. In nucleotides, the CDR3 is TGTGCCAGCAGCTTCCGGACAGGGGTCCCCTATGGCTACACCTTC. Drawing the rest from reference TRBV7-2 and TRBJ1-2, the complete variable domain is GAGVSQSPSNKVTEKGKDVELRCDPISGHTALYWYRQSLGQGLEFLIYFQGNSAPDKSGLPSDRFSAERTGGSVSTLTIQRTQQEDSAVYLCASSFRTGVPYGYTFGSGTRLTVV.

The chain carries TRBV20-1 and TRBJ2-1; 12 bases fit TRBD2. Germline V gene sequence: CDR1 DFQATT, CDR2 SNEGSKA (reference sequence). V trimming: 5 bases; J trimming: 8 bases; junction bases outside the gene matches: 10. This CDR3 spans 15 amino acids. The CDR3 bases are TGCAGTGCTCCCTATCTAGCGGGAGGGTCCCATGAGCAGTTCTTC. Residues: CSAPYLAGGSHEQFF.

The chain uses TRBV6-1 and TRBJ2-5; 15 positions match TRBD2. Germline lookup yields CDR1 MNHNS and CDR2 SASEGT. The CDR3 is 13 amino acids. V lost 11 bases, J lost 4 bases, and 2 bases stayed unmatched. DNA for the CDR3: TGTGCCGGGGGACTAGCGGGAGGAGAGACCCAGTACTTC. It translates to CAGGLAGGETQYF.

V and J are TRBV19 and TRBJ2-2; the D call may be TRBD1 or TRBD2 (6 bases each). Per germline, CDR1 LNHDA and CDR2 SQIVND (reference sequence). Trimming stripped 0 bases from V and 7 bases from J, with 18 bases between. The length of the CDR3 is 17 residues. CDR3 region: CASSIDMESGANGELFF. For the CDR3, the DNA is TGTGCCAGTAGTATAGATATGGAGTCGGGGGCGAACGGGGAGCTGTTTTTT.

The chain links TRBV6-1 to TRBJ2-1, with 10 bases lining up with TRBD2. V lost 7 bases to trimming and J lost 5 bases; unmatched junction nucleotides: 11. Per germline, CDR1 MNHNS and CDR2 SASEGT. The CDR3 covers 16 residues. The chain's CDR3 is CASNQEAGGKHNEQFF. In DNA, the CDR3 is TGTGCCAGCAATCAGGAAGCGGGAGGGAAGCACAATGAGCAGTTCTTC.

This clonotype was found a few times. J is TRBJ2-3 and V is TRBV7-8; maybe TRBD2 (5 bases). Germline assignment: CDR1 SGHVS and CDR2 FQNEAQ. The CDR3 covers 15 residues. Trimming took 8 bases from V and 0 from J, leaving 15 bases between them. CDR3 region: CASSLSRGSTDTQYF. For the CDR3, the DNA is TGTGCCAGCTCCCTTTCCCGCGGGAGCACAGATACGCAGTATTTT.

The chain's CDR3 is CASSGRTGYNEQFF. CDR3 in DNA: TGTGCCAGCAGCGGGCGGACGGGCTACAATGAGCAGTTCTTC. The chain couples TRBV9 to TRBJ2-1; no reliable D call. Per the germline V gene, CDR1 is SGDLS and CDR2 is YYNGEE. The V and J ends lost 3 bases and 3 bases respectively, with 10 bases between them. The CDR3 spans 14 residues.

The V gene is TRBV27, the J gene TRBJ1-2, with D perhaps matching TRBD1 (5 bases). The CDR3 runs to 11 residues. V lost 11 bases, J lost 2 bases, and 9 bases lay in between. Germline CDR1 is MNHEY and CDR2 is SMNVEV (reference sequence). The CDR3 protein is CAAGGNYGYTF. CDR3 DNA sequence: TGTGCCGCTGGGGGGAACTATGGCTACACCTTC.

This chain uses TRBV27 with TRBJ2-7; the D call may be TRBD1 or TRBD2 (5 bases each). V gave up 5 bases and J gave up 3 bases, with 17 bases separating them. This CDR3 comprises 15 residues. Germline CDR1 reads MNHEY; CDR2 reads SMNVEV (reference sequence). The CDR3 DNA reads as TGTGCCAGCAGTCCGACGGGACGCCGATACTACGAGCAGTACTTC. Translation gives CASSPTGRRYYEQYF.